The present entry profiles one TCR beta chain with its context. This specimen comes from a study of blood T cell repertoires in COVID-19. Study in general: The United States, Italy and Spain were the sources of the acute and convalescent COVID-19 samples.

Germline lookup yields CDR1 MGHRA and CDR2 YSYEKL. CDR3 length equals 12 residues. With 8 bases removed from V and 3 bases from J, the gap between germline ends came to 7 bases. Under the authors' procedure: How many nucleated cells were present was estimated from reference gene primer amplification. The assay was immunoSEQ multiplex PCR, and TCRdb's table has in-frame clones only and misses some. The V and J calls and the clone size are those of that table, but D and trimming were determined from the DNA. The sample holds about 48,000 clones, about four fifths seen once. The chain combines TRBV4-1 with TRBJ2-2; D is possibly TRBD1 (6 bases). The material sequenced was peripheral blood. The clonotype comes from a human donor in a cohort sampled during active COVID-19. In nucleotides, the CDR3 is TGCGCCAGCGGGACACACACCGGGGAGCTGTTTTTT. It codes for CASGTHTGELFF.